Below are 8 T cell receptor beta chains sequenced from a single sample in a study of blood T cells in healthy people across ages. A second PCR, run for roughly 7 to 11 cycles, used a sample-barcoded 5' primer plus a J-beta primer mix. TCRdb used MiXCR to reprocess the 5' RACE reads, holding one entry per CDR3 protein. The sample contains about 700,000 distinct CDR3 sequences, around 32% of which appear only once. The material sequenced was blood. Receptors originate from a woman at least 80 years old in good health.

This chain connects TRBV6-2 or TRBV6-3 to TRBJ2-5, with a weak D call TRBD1 (5 bases). The DNA matches TRBJ2-7 better at its end, which makes the J call doubtful. The CDR3 is 14 residues long. The germline V gene encodes CDR1 MNHEY and CDR2 SVGEGT. The CDR3 DNA follows: TGTGCCAGCAGCCAAGATGAGACAGACTACGAGCAGTACTTC. This sequence encodes CASSQDETDYEQYF.

The rearrangement links TRBV4-2 to TRBJ2-7, with TRBD2 matching 14 bases. In germline, CDR1 is LGHNA, CDR2 YNFKEQ. This CDR3 spans 16 amino acids. The V and J ends lost 4 bases and 3 bases, in that order; junction bases with no gene match: 5. Here the CDR3 reads CASSLSGTSGGYEQYF. In nucleotides, the CDR3 is TGTGCCAGCAGCCTTTCCGGGACTAGCGGGGGCTACGAGCAGTACTTC.

V and J are TRBV7-8 and TRBJ1-5; 7 bases align to TRBD1. Trimming removed 5 bases from V and 6 bases from J; junction bases left unmatched: 10. Germline values: CDR1 SGHVS, CDR2 FQNEAQ. This CDR3 spans 15 amino acids. In DNA form, the CDR3 reads TGTGCCAGCAGCCCGAGACAGGGTATAGGTCAGCCCCAGCATTTT. Amino acid sequence: CASSPRQGIGQPQHF.

In this sample, this clonotype turned up many times. A junction boundary mismatches the germline segment, possibly from a read error. The rearrangement joins TRBV9 to TRBJ2-5; D tentatively fits TRBD1 or TRBD2 (7 bases each). Germline V gene data show CDR1 as SGDLS and CDR2 as YYNGEE. The CDR3 runs 15 residues. For the CDR3, the DNA is TGTACCAGCAGCGAGACCTCCCAGGGGGGGGAGACCCAGTACTTC. As protein: CTSSETSQGGETQYF.

In its sample, this clonotype was seen many times. The CDR3 region is CASSPGSADWTLHF. In DNA form, the CDR3 reads TGTGCCAGCAGCCCCGGGTCTGCCGATTGGACCCTCCACTTT. The V call is TRBV7-9, the J call TRBJ1-6; no firm D call. Looked up from germline, CDR1 is SEHNR and CDR2 is FQNEAQ (reference sequence). V was cut by 5 bases and J by 14 bases, with 19 bases left in between. The CDR3 length is 14 residues. The variable domain in full, completed from reference TRBV7-9 and TRBJ1-6, reads DTGVSQNPRHKITKRGQNVTFRCDPISEHNRLYWYRQTLGQGPEFLTYFQNEAQLEKSRLLSDRFSAERPKGSFSTLEIQRTEQGDSAMYLCASSPGSADWTLHFGNGTRLTVT.

Regarding this clonotype: A much larger clone lies a single base off, so this may be a read error. The missing conserved phenylalanine or tryptophan at the end of this CDR3 makes a read error likely. CDR3 coding DNA: TGTGCCAGCAGCTTAGGTCCGTCGGGACAAGGGAGAGAGACCCAGTACTGC. Translation: CASSLGPSGQGRETQYC. V and J are TRBV7-8 and TRBJ2-5, with D possibly being TRBD1 (6 bases). Germline-derived CDR1 and CDR2 are SGHVS and FQNEAQ. With 1 base removed from V and 4 bases from J, the gap between germline ends came to 19 bases. The CDR3 spans 17 residues.

In this sample, this clonotype turned up many times. The chain is built from TRBV6-2 or TRBV6-3 and TRBJ2-5, with TRBD2 matching over 9 bases. Germline V gene data show CDR1 as MNHEY and CDR2 as SVGEGT. This CDR3 spans 13 amino acids. The V segment lost 4 bases and the J segment 6 bases; nucleotides outside the gene matches: 3. The CDR3 reads CASSSGTSKTQYF. CDR3 DNA sequence: TGTGCCAGCAGTTCCGGGACTAGCAAGACCCAGTACTTC.

This clonotype was seen once. One end of the junction varies from germline; a read error may be responsible. This chain's CDR3 is CASSLGVGANPYEQYF. CDR3 nucleotides: TGTGCTAGCAGCTTAGGAGTTGGGGCCAACCCTTACGAGCAGTACTTC. This chain connects TRBV7-2 to TRBJ2-7, with D perhaps matching TRBD1 (5 bases). CDR3 length equals 16 residues. Germline CDR1 reads SGHTA; CDR2 reads FQGNSA.